One and the same sample provided the 26 T cell receptor beta chains below, sequenced in a study of glioma-infiltrating T cells. Using RNA template, CDR3s of TCR alpha and beta were amplified with iRepertoire arm-PCR. TCRdb reprocessed the multiplex PCR reads via MiXCR and lists one record per CDR3 protein. The sample records about 190,000 distinct CDR3 sequences, 32% being singletons. Sequences were obtained from glioma tissue, nonneoplastic brain tissue, or PBMCs (not recorded which). Receptor source: a human donor with low-grade glioma or glioblastoma, undergoing nonglioma brain surgery, or in good health (not recorded which).

On this clonotype itself: Given a much more abundant clone one base away, this may be a read error. The J gene is TRBJ1-1, the V gene TRBV4-2; no reliable D call. The germline V gene has CDR1 LGHNA and CDR2 YNFKEQ. The CDR3 sequence is 14 residues long. The CDR3 nucleotides read TGTGCCACCAGCCAAGATGGTGCGAACACTGAAGCTTTCTTT. It yields the protein CATSQDGANTEAFF.

Points on this clonotype: This may arise from a read error, as a much more abundant clone is one base away. The genes are TRBV7-2 and TRBJ2-5; D not resolved. The V and J ends lost 0 bases and 5 bases respectively, with 13 bases between them. The CDR3 sequence is 15 residues long. Looked up from germline, CDR1 is SGHTA and CDR2 is FQGNSA. The CDR3 coding sequence is TGTGCCAGCAGCTTAGCGTTAAAATCCGTGGAGACCCAGTACTTC. It yields the protein CASSLALKSVETQYF.

This clonotype was observed many times. The chain uses TRBV6-2 or TRBV6-3 and TRBJ1-4, with D possibly matching TRBD1 (5 bases). Germline V gives CDR1 MNHEY, CDR2 SVGEGT. CDR3 size: 19 residues. The V and J ends lost 3 bases and 0 bases respectively, with 20 bases between them. Here the CDR3 reads CASSYPLPGRGATNEKLFF. The CDR3 DNA sequence: TGTGCCAGCAGTTATCCCCTGCCGGGGCGCGGAGCAACTAATGAAAAACTGTTTTTT.

CDR3 protein: CASSLRHMNNEQFF. In DNA form, the CDR3 reads TGTGCCAGCAGCCTTAGACACATGAACAATGAGCAGTTCTTC. V gene TRBV14 combines with J gene TRBJ2-1, with D unclear. Germline V gives CDR1 SGHDN, CDR2 FVKESK. The CDR3 is 14 residues long. V was trimmed by 4 bases and J by 5 bases, leaving 12 bases between them. Full variable domain (remainder filled in from reference TRBV14 and TRBJ2-1): EAGVTQFPSHSVIEKGQTVTLRCDPISGHDNLYWYRRVMGKEIKFLLHFVKESKQDESGMPNNRFLAERTGGTYSTLKVQPAELEDSGVYFCASSLRHMNNEQFFGPGTRLTVL.

To note about this clonotype: The junction departs from the called germline gene at one end, perhaps through a read error. This chain's CDR3 is CASSVGLWGPRETQNF. CDR3 sequence (DNA): TGTGCCAGCAGCGTAGGGTTGTGGGGCCCACGAGAGACCCAGAACTTC. The rearrangement joins TRBV9 to TRBJ2-5; a weak D match, TRBD1 (5 bases). The germline V gene has CDR1 SGDLS and CDR2 YYNGEE. The CDR3 has 16 residues.

This clonotype has ten or more counts. The rearrangement links TRBV5-1 to TRBJ1-1; the match to TRBD1 covers 9 bases. CDR1 is SGHRS, CDR2 YFSETQ, per germline. Trimming at V came to 5 bases and at J to 5 bases, leaving 7 bases not matched to a gene. This CDR3 is built from 14 residues. This chain's CDR3 is CASRPSGTGTEAFF. The CDR3 DNA sequence: TGCGCCAGCAGGCCTTCCGGGACAGGGACTGAAGCTTTCTTT.

Concerning this clonotype: A much larger clone is a single base away; this may be a read error. The J gene is TRBJ1-5, the V gene TRBV19; D may be TRBD1 (5 bases). Germline CDR1 reads LNHDA; CDR2 reads SQIVND (reference sequence). CDR3 size: 14 residues. V lost 4 bases and J lost 8, with 15 bases in between. The CDR3 coding sequence is TGTGCCAGTAGTAGACCTGTGGGGGATGAGCCCCAGCATTTT. Its protein product is CASSRPVGDEPQHF. Using reference TRBV19 and TRBJ1-5 for the parts outside the CDR3, the full variable domain is DGGITQSPKYLFRKEGQNVTLSCEQNLNHDAMYWYRQDPGQGLRLIYYSQIVNDFQKGDIAEGYSVSREKKESFPLTVTSAQKNPTAFYLCASSRPVGDEPQHFGDGTRLSIL.

As concerns this clonotype: The junction departs from germline at one end; a sequencing error may be responsible. The V call is TRBV6-9, the J call TRBJ1-5; 8 bases agree with TRBD1. The CDR3 sequence is 15 residues long. Germline lookup yields CDR1 MNHGY and CDR2 SVAAGI. The CDR3 here is CASSYGQGLNHPQHF. Written as DNA, the CDR3 is TGTGCCAGCAGTTACGGACAGGGTCTTAATCATCCCCAGCATTTT.

The V and J genes are TRBV19 and TRBJ1-1; D is unclear. The CDR3 sequence is 12 residues long. CDR1 and CDR2 (germline): LNHDA, SQIVND (reference sequence). The ends were cut back, 8 bases at V and 0 bases at J, with 7 bases in the middle. The CDR3 loop reads CASRLVNTEAFF. In nucleotides, the CDR3 is TGTGCCAGTCGTTTGGTGAACACTGAAGCTTTCTTT.

This clonotype has a count of ten or more. The chain employs TRBV4-3 and TRBJ2-7, with D maybe TRBD1 (6 bases). Germline V gene lookup returns CDR1 LGHNA and CDR2 YSLEER. Trimming shortened V by 0 bases and J by 1 base, and 13 bases separated the two germline ends. This CDR3 contains 16 residues. CDR3 nucleotides: TGCGCCAGCAGCCAAGATTTATTCGGACAGTCCTACGAGCAGTACTTC. Protein product: CASSQDLFGQSYEQYF.

This clonotype was observed many times. The chain has TRBV4-1 and TRBJ1-5; 7 bases align to TRBD1. This CDR3 comprises 15 residues. The junction had 6 bases not matched to a gene; V was cut back by 2 bases and J by 5 bases. The V gene's germline CDR1 is MGHRA and CDR2 YSYEKL. The CDR3 sequence is CASSQFGQGDQPQHF. The CDR3 nucleotides are TGCGCCAGCAGCCAATTCGGGCAGGGGGATCAGCCCCAGCATTTT.

This clonotype was seen at least ten times. J is TRBJ2-1 and V is TRBV4-2; D ambiguous. Germline values: CDR1 LGHNA, CDR2 YNFKEQ. This CDR3 is 15 amino acids long. V lost 3 bases, J lost 7 bases, and 16 bases lay in between. CDR3 in amino acids: CASSHDPAAHNEQFF. The CDR3 DNA reads as TGTGCCAGCAGCCATGACCCGGCGGCACATAATGAGCAGTTCTTC.

The V and J genes are TRBV12-3 or TRBV12-4 and TRBJ1-1; D not certain. Trimming shortened V by 6 bases and J by 5 bases, and 16 bases separated the two germline ends. This CDR3 comprises 14 residues. The CDR3 DNA follows: TGTGCCAGCAGCCACGAGCGCGGGTGGACTGAAGCTTTCTTT. The encoded protein is CASSHERGWTEAFF.

V and J are TRBV5-4 and TRBJ1-2; D unresolved. CDR1 is SGHNT and CDR2 is YYREEE in the germline V gene (reference sequence). The CDR3 consists of 14 residues. V shed 4 bases and J shed 9 bases, with 19 bases lying between them. The chain's CDR3 is CASSLPIPMWCYTF. The DNA of the CDR3 is TGTGCCAGCAGCCTACCAATTCCCATGTGGTGCTACACCTTC.

This clonotype was seen ten or more times. V and J are TRBV7-2 and TRBJ2-3, with D unclear. The CDR3 length is 16 residues. Trimming shortened V by 0 bases and J by 1 base, and 11 bases separated the two germline ends. Germline assignment: CDR1 SGHTA and CDR2 FQGNSA. The CDR3 DNA reads TGTGCCAGCAGCTTAGCGCCGGTTTGGGGCACAGATACGCAGTATTTT. Translated: CASSLAPVWGTDTQYF.

This clonotype was seen ten or more times. The chain employs TRBV7-9 and TRBJ1-1; maybe TRBD1 (6 bases). From germline, CDR1 is SEHNR and CDR2 FQNEAQ (reference sequence). This CDR3 has 13 amino acids. V lost 5 bases and J 0 bases, leaving 7 bases between the germline ends. The CDR3 coding sequence is TGTGCCAGCAGCCGGACAGTGAACACTGAAGCTTTCTTT. It is translated as CASSRTVNTEAFF.

In its sample, this clonotype was seen a few times. V gene TRBV5-1 combines with J gene TRBJ2-7; D could derive from TRBD1 or TRBD2 (5 bases each). CDR3 length equals 13 residues. V was shortened by 4 bases and J by 5 bases, with 13 bases between the two germline ends. Germline V gives CDR1 SGHRS, CDR2 YFSETQ. This CDR3 is CASSPDPGHEQYF. Here the CDR3 DNA reads TGCGCCAGCAGCCCCGACCCGGGGCACGAGCAGTACTTC.

This clonotype showed up many times. The chain is built from TRBV28 and TRBJ1-3; no firm D call. Germline CDR1 is MDHEN and CDR2 is SYDVKM. The CDR3 is made up of 15 amino acids. V gave up 5 bases and J gave up 0 bases, with 11 bases separating them. CDR3: CASSVSGYSGNTIYF. The CDR3 nucleotides are TGTGCCAGCAGTGTATCAGGATACTCTGGAAACACCATATATTTT.

This clonotype was seen a few times. The CDR3 sequence is CASSDRVGRTYEQYF. CDR3 coding DNA: TGCGCCAGCAGTGACCGGGTTGGCAGGACCTACGAGCAGTACTTC. The chain employs TRBV10-2 and TRBJ2-7; no reliable D call. Between the trimmed V and J ends, which lost 3 bases and 2 bases, there was a span of 14 bases. The germline V gene encodes CDR1 WSHSY and CDR2 SAAADI. The CDR3 is made up of 15 amino acids.

With regard to this clonotype: This could be a read error, since a much larger clone is one nucleotide away. The rearrangement joins TRBV7-3 to TRBJ1-1, with D maybe TRBD1 (6 bases). Germline loops: CDR1 SGHTA, CDR2 FQGTGA. The CDR3 consists of 14 residues. The germline V and J ends were trimmed by 7 bases and 3 bases, with 15 bases remaining between them. In DNA form, the CDR3 reads TGTGCCAGCACCCGGGACACCACGGACACTGAAGCTTTCTTT. Translated, it gives CASTRDTTDTEAFF.

Worth noting for this clonotype: This could be a read error, since a much larger clone is one nucleotide away. The chain links TRBV5-1 to TRBJ1-6; D may be TRBD1 (5 bases). This CDR3 has 13 amino acids. CDR1 is SGHRS, CDR2 YFSETQ, per germline. CDR3 loop: CASAATRDSPPHF. The CDR3 nucleotides read TGCGCCAGCGCAGCTACCAGGGATTCACCCCCCCACTTT.

This clonotype has just one count. The genes are TRBV5-1 and TRBJ2-1; 9 nucleotides align to TRBD2. V lost 2 bases and J lost 8; bases outside the gene matches: 23. The CDR3 length is 20 residues. Germline V lookup: CDR1 SGHRS, CDR2 YFSETQ. CDR3 protein: CASSFPLASGTATKYDEQFF. In DNA, the CDR3 is TGCGCCAGCAGCTTTCCCCTGGCTAGCGGGACCGCAACTAAATACGATGAGCAGTTCTTC.

The table lists this clonotype with many counts. The chain carries TRBV6-1 and TRBJ2-7; D unclear. This CDR3 has 14 amino acids. The V gene lost 2 bases and the J gene lost 0 bases, with 8 bases spanning the gap. Germline V gives CDR1 MNHNS, CDR2 SASEGT. The CDR3 loop is CASSERTGSYEQYF. The CDR3 nucleotides read TGTGCCAGCAGTGAACGGACGGGCTCCTACGAGCAGTACTTC.

This clonotype was recorded at least ten times. V usage is TRBV4-3 and J usage is TRBJ2-4; TRBD1 aligns across 7 bases. With 0 bases clipped from V and 4 bases from J, the junction kept 9 bases outside the gene matches. The CDR3 is made up of 17 amino acids. Germline lookup yields CDR1 LGHNA and CDR2 YSLEER. CDR3 bases: TGCGCCAGCAGCCAAGAGTTACCGGGACAGATAAAAAACATTCAGTACTTC. Residues: CASSQELPGQIKNIQYF.

This clonotype came up many times. The V call is TRBV7-2, the J call TRBJ2-2, with 11 bases fitting TRBD2. The CDR3 covers 14 residues. Trimming removed 6 bases from V and 9 bases from J; junction bases left unmatched: 6. From germline, CDR1 is SGHTA and CDR2 FQGNSA. DNA for the CDR3: TGTGCCAGCAGGAATAGCGGGAGGGACTGGGAGCTGTTTTTT. Amino acid sequence: CASRNSGRDWELFF.

This clonotype was observed at least ten times. The V call is TRBV4-2, the J call TRBJ1-5, with unresolved D. V lost 0 bases and J lost 6, with 9 bases in between. There are 14 residues in the CDR3. The germline CDR1 and CDR2 sequences are LGHNA and YNFKEQ. CDR3 amino acids: CASSQDLGSQPQHF. DNA for the CDR3: TGTGCCAGCAGCCAAGATTTAGGGAGTCAGCCCCAGCATTTT.